This T cell receptor beta chain originates from a study of shared clonotypes between healthy human individuals. Study outcomes and limitations: Clonotypes not shared had lower generation probabilities than those common to all four donors.

Notes on this clone: Its antigen remains unidentified.

Data came from immunoSEQ multiplex PCR; TCRdb stores just in-frame clones and leaves some out. Here the sample spans about 680,000 clones, 73% being singletons. This receptor was obtained from a woman aged 25 to 45 in good health. Material: memory CD4+ T cells sorted from blood. As for subset: CD45RA-negative fraction.

The CDR3 loop reads CASSEGRSSGNTIYF. Here the CDR3 DNA reads TGCGCCAGCAGTGAGGGGCGAAGCTCTGGAAACACCATATATTTT. The chain uses TRBV10-2 and TRBJ1-3; D is undetermined. V was shortened by 2 bases and J by 0 bases, with 8 bases between the two germline ends. This CDR3 region has 15 residues. CDR1 WSHSY and CDR2 SAAADI come from the germline V gene.